This T cell receptor (beta chain) comes out of a study of T-cell memory formation after mild COVID-19. Germline V CDR1 and CDR2: MGHDK, SYGVNS. The CDR3 totals 12 residues. Trimming stripped 11 bases from V and 8 bases from J, with 16 bases between. TCRdb reprocessed the 5' RACE reads with MiXCR, giving one entry per CDR3 protein. This sample has hundreds of thousands of distinct CDR3 sequences; under 15% occur once, and the top ten carry about 22%. This clonotype was picked up a small number of times. Sequencing was carried out using PBMCs or a T cell subset sorted from them (not recorded which). The gene calls are TRBV25-1 and TRBJ1-5, with D perhaps matching TRBD1 (5 bases). The receptor was isolated from a man aged 18 to 35 who had mild COVID-19 (a few samples of this study predate the infection). Cell type and time point are not known. As DNA, the CDR3 is TGTGCCTCCCGGGGCCCTAATGAGCCCCAGCATTTT. As protein: CASRGPNEPQHF.